This T cell receptor beta chain was identified during a study of tumor and adjacent non-tumor tissue in lung cancer. The template was RNA from unsorted bulk tissue. More than 3 cm separated this lung sample from the edge of the tumor. TCRbeta libraries were built with three rounds of nested PCR, modified from ARM-PCR. MiXCR, run by TCRdb on the multiplex PCR reads, gives a single entry per CDR3 protein. Seen here are more than 55,000 distinct CDR3 sequences, around 80% observed once, and the top ten hold roughly 45%. The sequenced sample was distant non-tumor lung tissue. The sequence was obtained from a man aged 55 to 70 with non-small cell lung cancer.

The CDR3 region is CPTKSGASGADTQYF. DNA of the CDR3: TGTCCCACCAAGAGTGGGGCGTCCGGGGCAGATACGCAGTATTTT. The gene calls are TRBV6-2 or TRBV6-3 and TRBJ2-3; D tentatively fits TRBD1 or TRBD2 (5 bases each). Germline assignment: CDR1 MNHEY and CDR2 SVGEGT. The CDR3 is made up of 15 amino acids.